These T cell receptor beta chains were read from a single sample in a study of identical twins. TCRdb recomputed calls from the 5' RACE reads with MiXCR, one row per CDR3 protein. The sample has under 300,000 distinct CDR3 sequences; over 9.5% are singletons. The sample also formed part of further work on yellow fever vaccine responses in identical twins.

The sequencing input was memory (CD45RO+) T cells sorted from blood. These receptors came from a young woman in good health. CDR3s include the opening cysteine and the closing phenylalanine or tryptophan. A D gene is named only where the DNA matches it firmly. Some rows mark clone size as missing; the rest say once, few, many or name a class of expanded clone.

size | J | V | D | DNA | CDR3
many | TRBJ2-7 | TRBV15 | TRBD2 | TGTGCCACCAGCAGAGATTTGGGCCGGGAGGGCCTCGAGCAGTACTTC | CATSRDLGREGLEQYF
few | TRBJ2-1 | TRBV10-3 | TRBD2 | TGTGCCATCAGTGGGGACTACTCCTACAATGAGCAGTTCTTC | CAISGDYSYNEQFF
many | TRBJ1-2 | TRBV28 | TRBD1 | TGTGCCAGCAGTGGAACAGGGGGAGGAAACTATGGCTACACCTTC | CASSGTGGGNYGYTF
- | TRBJ2-7 | TRBV20-1 | - | TGCAGTGCTAGTGCTATAGAACCTTCCGGGTACGAGCAGTACTTC | CSASAIEPSGYEQYF
few | TRBJ1-2 | TRBV6-2/TRBV6-3 | - | TGTGCCAGCAGGACTCGTCAAACAGGGTTATATGGCTACACCTTC | CASRTRQTGLYGYTF
many | TRBJ2-1 | TRBV5-1 | TRBD2 | TGCGCCAGCAGCTTGGGAGAGTCTAGCGGGAGGGCCCGTGAGCAGTTCTTC | CASSLGESSGRAREQFF
many | TRBJ1-2 | TRBV3-1 | - | TGTGCCAGCAGCCCTCCGGCATTTAACTATGGCTACACCTTC | CASSPPAFNYGYTF
many | TRBJ2-3 | TRBV4-3 | TRBD2 | TGCGCCAGCAGCCAAGATCTGGCGGGAGGTGGGACAGATACGCAGTATTTT | CASSQDLAGGGTDTQYF
few | TRBJ2-5 | TRBV6-1 | - | TGTGCCAGCAGTCCGAGGACAGCCCAAGAGACCCAGTACTTC | CASSPRTAQETQYF
few | TRBJ2-5 | TRBV7-2 | - | TGTGCCAGCAGCTCCCGTTGGGGTGACGAGACCCAGTACTTC | CASSSRWGDETQYF
- | TRBJ2-1 | TRBV2 | - | TGTGCCAGCAATCATGAGGGCGAGCAGTTCTTC | CASNHEGEQFF
many | TRBJ2-3 | TRBV4-2 | - | TGTGCCAGCAGCTCGGGGCGGGGACTCAGCACAGATACGCAGTATTTT | CASSSGRGLSTDTQYF
- | TRBJ2-7 | TRBV6-2/TRBV6-3 | - | TGTGCCAGCAGCCGGGGAGGCTACGAGCTGTACTTC | CASSRGGYELYF
- | TRBJ2-3 | TRBV10-3 | - | TGTGCCATCAGTGTCACAGATACGCAGTATTTT | CAISVTDTQYF
many | TRBJ2-5 | TRBV6-5 | TRBD1 | TGTGCCAGCAGTTTTGGGACAGGGATGGGCGAGACCCAGTACTTC | CASSFGTGMGETQYF
- | TRBJ2-7 | TRBV7-2 | - | TGTGCCAGCAGCTTAACTTCAGGGAGCGAGCAGTACTTC | CASSLTSGSEQYF
- | TRBJ2-6 | TRBV20-1 | TRBD1 | TGCAGTGCTACACTTAGGACAGGAGCATCTGGGGCCAACGTCCTGACTTTC | CSATLRTGASGANVLTF
- | TRBJ2-7 | TRBV7-2 | - | TGTGCCAGCAGCTTGACGTCGGGACACTACGTCTCCTACGAGCAGTACTTC | CASSLTSGHYVSYEQYF
few | TRBJ2-1 | TRBV27 | TRBD1 | TGTGCCAGCAGTTTCGGACAGGGCCCCTACAATGAGCAGTTCTTC | CASSFGQGPYNEQFF
- | TRBJ2-5 | TRBV28 | TRBD1 | TGTGCCAGCAGCTTAAAACAGGGGCAAGAGACCCAGTACTTC | CASSLKQGQETQYF
few | TRBJ2-1 | TRBV5-5 | - | TGTGCCAGCAGTCTGGACTGGACGGAGCAGTTCTTC | CASSLDWTEQFF
few | TRBJ1-1 | TRBV12-3/TRBV12-4 | TRBD1 | TGTGCCAGCAGTCCCCGGGACAGTGAAGCTTTCTTT | CASSPRDSEAFF
- | TRBJ2-1 | TRBV24-1 | TRBD2 | TGTGCCACCAGTGATCTCAACTTTGCGGGAGGAAATGAGCAGTTCTTC | CATSDLNFAGGNEQFF